This note documents a single T cell receptor (beta chain) sequence. The CDR3 has 14 amino acids. V was pared by 3 bases and J by 5 bases, with 14 bases between. Germline CDR1 SGHTA, CDR2 FQGNSA. This entry is derived from a study of blood T cells in healthy people across ages. Combining a sample-barcoded 5' primer with a J-beta primer mix, a second PCR ran for roughly 7 to 11 cycles. Via MiXCR, TCRdb re-called the 5' RACE reads, giving one row per CDR3 protein. This sample has roughly 800,000 distinct CDR3 sequences, with over 45% found just once. The chain couples TRBV7-2 to TRBJ2-7, with D possibly being TRBD1 or TRBD2 (7 bases each). The origin of this receptor is a young man in good health. Sequences were obtained from blood. The CDR3 coding sequence is TGTGCCAGCAGCTTCTCAGGGGGGGGTCACGAGCAGTACTTC. It codes for CASSFSGGGHEQYF.